This TCR beta chain originates from a study of blood T cell repertoires in COVID-19. The overall study: The United States, Italy and Spain supplied acute and convalescent COVID-19 samples.

TCRdb's copy holds only in-frame clones and misses some; the assay was immunoSEQ multiplex PCR. The profile shows about 160,000 clones, approximately 79% of them singletons. Trimming cost V 2 bases and J 6 bases, with 15 bases left between them. Germline V gene lookup returns CDR1 SGHRS and CDR2 YFSETQ. This CDR3 has 15 amino acids. Enrollment of patients from Seattle took place during active infection, with longitudinal follow-up. The sequenced sample consisted of peripheral blood. The TCR comes from an older woman with COVID-19, enrolled during active disease. The chain recombines TRBV5-1 with TRBJ2-1, with D perhaps TRBD1 (6 bases). CDR3 coding DNA: TGCGCCAGCAGCTTCTGGCAGGGGCGCGGCAATGAGCAGTTCTTC. Translation: CASSFWQGRGNEQFF.